Below are 11 T cell receptor beta chains sequenced from a single sample in a study of blood T cell repertoires in COVID-19. Sequenced by immunoSEQ multiplex PCR; TCRdb stores in-frame clones only, minus some. The data show around 170,000 clones, with approximately 84% seen just once and about 12% held by the top ten. What was sequenced was PBMCs or T cells enriched from blood (not recorded which). All receptors come from a man aged 45 to 65 who had recovered from COVID-19.

The V and J genes are TRBV4-1 and TRBJ2-3, with D possibly TRBD1 on 6 matching bases. This CDR3 comprises 15 residues. Germline V gene sequence: CDR1 MGHRA, CDR2 YSYEKL. Trimming cost V 4 bases and J 2 bases, with 13 bases left between them. In DNA form, the CDR3 reads TGCGCCAGCAGCCTAACGGGACACGTCACAGATACGCAGTATTTT. This encodes CASSLTGHVTDTQYF.

The J gene is TRBJ1-2, the V gene TRBV19, with 9 nucleotides matching TRBD1. The trim removed 6 bases at V and 2 bases at J, leaving 4 bases unmatched. Looked up from germline, CDR1 is LNHDA and CDR2 is SQIVND (reference sequence). The CDR3 length is 14 residues. Written as DNA, the CDR3 is TGTGCCAGTAGAACCGGGACAGGGAACTATGGCTACACCTTC. Translating it yields CASRTGTGNYGYTF.

A word on this clone: The junction departs from the called germline gene at one end, perhaps through a read error. J is TRBJ2-6 and V is TRBV29-1; tentative D call: TRBD2 (6 bases). Germline values: CDR1 SQVTM, CDR2 ANQGSEA. CDR3 size: 18 residues. The CDR3 bases are TGCAGCGTTATGCCACCAATGATAGCGGTGGGTCGGGCTAACGTCCTGACTTTC. Translation gives CSVMPPMIAVGRANVLTF.

The chain links TRBV3-1 (or the pseudogene TRBV3-2) to TRBJ2-7, with D possibly matching TRBD1 (5 bases). The ends were cut back, 2 bases at V and 0 bases at J, with 8 bases in the middle. From germline, CDR1 is LGHDT and CDR2 YNNKEL (reference sequence). The CDR3 sequence is 14 residues long. This chain's CDR3 is CASSQHRTSYEQYF. The CDR3 DNA reads TGTGCCAGCAGCCAACACAGGACCTCCTACGAGCAGTACTTC.

The chain employs TRBV3-1 (or the pseudogene TRBV3-2) and TRBJ1-2, with TRBD1 matching 8 bases. This CDR3 is built from 17 residues. The germline V gene encodes CDR1 LGHDT and CDR2 YNNKEL (reference sequence). J was trimmed by 2 bases and V by 0 bases; bases with no gene match: 8. CDR3 DNA: TGTGCCAGCAGCCAAGATCCGGGACAGGCTTTGAACTATGGCTACACCTTC. This codes for CASSQDPGQALNYGYTF.

The rearrangement uses TRBV27 and TRBJ1-2; D possibly corresponds to TRBD1 (5 bases). CDR1 and CDR2 from the germline V gene are MNHEY and SMNVEV (reference sequence). The CDR3 is made up of 17 amino acids. V was pared by 4 bases and J by 5 bases, with 23 bases between. CDR3 sequence: CASSYAPGSAGNYGYTF. CDR3 DNA: TGTGCCAGCAGTTATGCCCCGGGTTCGGCAGGGAATTATGGCTACACCTTC.

The chain carries TRBV4-1 and TRBJ1-2; 8 nucleotides align to TRBD1. The V and J ends lost 0 bases and 7 bases, in that order; junction bases with no gene match: 10. Looked up from germline, CDR1 is MGHRA and CDR2 is YSYEKL. The CDR3 is 16 amino acids. CDR3: CASSQDGQGWSGGYTF. CDR3 DNA: TGCGCCAGCAGCCAAGATGGACAGGGCTGGAGTGGTGGCTACACCTTC.

This chain joins TRBV2 and TRBJ2-2, with 13 bases that match TRBD2. Germline-derived CDR1 and CDR2 are SNHLY and FYNNEI. The CDR3 contains 17 residues. The trim removed 5 bases at V and 4 bases at J, leaving 7 bases unmatched. The CDR3 here is CASSRGLAGSVTGELFF. The CDR3 DNA is TGTGCCAGCAGTAGGGGACTAGCGGGAAGCGTCACCGGGGAGCTGTTTTTT.

This chain connects TRBV5-1 to TRBJ2-5; 8 nucleotides line up with TRBD2. With V trimmed by 4 bases and J by 3 bases, 5 bases remained unmatched. The CDR3 sequence is 14 residues long. Germline V gives CDR1 SGHRS, CDR2 YFSETQ. The CDR3 here is CASSPGGGEETQYF. CDR3 in DNA: TGCGCCAGCAGCCCGGGAGGGGGTGAAGAGACCCAGTACTTC.

The chain combines TRBV6-5 with TRBJ1-3; D unclear. The CDR3 consists of 13 residues. V was cut by 5 bases and J by 4 bases, with 9 bases left in between. Germline-derived CDR1 and CDR2 are MNHEY and SVGAGI. CDR3 DNA: TGTGCCAGCAGTCCCCCACAGGGAAACACCATATATTTT. Its translation is CASSPPQGNTIYF.

J is TRBJ2-1 and V is TRBV10-3; D perhaps matches TRBD2 (5 bases). The V end lost 3 bases, the J end lost 8 bases, and 20 bases lay between the germline ends. The CDR3 spans 16 residues. CDR1 is ENHRY and CDR2 is SYGVKD in the germline V gene. The CDR3 nucleotides are TGTGCCATCAGTGATCGTAGTCTAGCCTCGGGCCATGAGCAGTTCTTC. This codes for CAISDRSLASGHEQFF.